Listed below are T cell receptor beta chains from one sample, sequenced in a study of T cells in Graves' hyperthyroidism and ophthalmopathy. TCRdb reprocessed the multiplex PCR reads with MiXCR, giving one entry per CDR3 protein. Of 200,000 to 250,000 distinct CDR3 sequences in the sample, less than 20% are singletons; the top ten hold 25% to 30%. Sequencing was done on a sample of blood. The receptors were sampled from a young woman with Graves' ophthalmopathy. CDR3s include the opening cysteine and the closing phenylalanine or tryptophan. A D gene is named only where the DNA matches it firmly. Only some rows state a clone size, as once, few, many or a class for expanded clones.

V	size	D	J	CDR3	DNA
TRBV27	many	-	TRBJ1-6	CASSSTNSPLHF	TGTGCCAGCAGTTCAACTAATTCACCCCTCCACTTT
TRBV15	many	-	TRBJ1-5	CATSSSHGLLQPQHF	TGTGCCACCAGCTCCTCCCATGGGTTGCTTCAGCCCCAGCATTTT
TRBV11-2	many	TRBD2	TRBJ2-2	CASSAAGGRANTGELFF	TGTGCCAGCAGCGCCGCCGGCGGGAGGGCGAACACCGGGGAGCTGTTTTTT
TRBV3-1	many	-	TRBJ2-1	CASSNSYNEQFF	TGTGCCAGCAGTAACTCCTACAATGAGCAGTTCTTC
TRBV7-9	many	-	TRBJ2-5	CASSFPLRETQYF	TGTGCCAGCAGCTTCCCCCTTAGAGAGACCCAGTACTTC
TRBV5-6	-	-	TRBJ2-1	CASSLVAGANEQFF	TGTGCCAGCAGCTTGGTCGCCGGGGCCAATGAGCAGTTCTTC
TRBV6-1	many	TRBD1	TRBJ1-5	CASRGQGARQPQHF	TGTGCCAGCAGGGGACAGGGGGCAAGACAGCCCCAGCATTTT
TRBV10-3	many	-	TRBJ1-5	CASGGIGQPQHF	TGTGCCAGCGGGGGGATAGGACAGCCCCAGCATTTT
TRBV20-1	many	-	TRBJ2-3	CSAREEGRAQYF	TGCAGTGCTAGAGAAGAAGGGAGAGCGCAGTATTTT
TRBV7-2	many	-	TRBJ1-4	CASSAQSGEKLFF	TGTGCCAGCAGCGCACAATCTGGCGAAAAACTGTTTTTT
TRBV11-1	many	TRBD2	TRBJ2-1	CASSLMSGAGGPHSYNEQFF	TGTGCCAGCAGCTTAATGTCCGGCGCGGGGGGCCCCCACTCCTACAATGAGCAGTTCTTC
TRBV5-1	many	-	TRBJ1-6	CASSSRPGIPNSPLHF	TGCGCCAGCAGCTCGAGGCCAGGGATCCCCAATTCACCCCTCCACTTT
TRBV4-1	few	TRBD1	TRBJ1-3	CASSRTRAGGQGNTIYF	TGCGCCAGCAGCCGCACAAGGGCAGGGGGCCAGGGTAACACCATATATTTT
TRBV11-2	-	TRBD2	TRBJ2-1	CASSLRGGALAGVRNEQFF	TGTGCCAGCAGCTTACGGGGGGGGGCACTAGCGGGAGTTAGGAATGAGCAGTTCTTC
TRBV20-1	many	-	TRBJ2-7	CSARDQWGNPYEQYF	TGCAGTGCTAGAGATCAATGGGGCAATCCCTACGAGCAGTACTTC
TRBV11-2	-	TRBD2	TRBJ2-5	CASSYWTSGRWETQYF	TGTGCCAGCAGCTATTGGACTAGCGGGAGGTGGGAGACCCAGTACTTC
TRBV6-5	-	-	TRBJ2-7	CASSLRGQPSYEQYF	TGTGCCAGCAGTTTACGTGGGCAACCATCCTACGAGCAGTACTTC
TRBV7-9	many	-	TRBJ1-1	CASSLFQDPNTEAFF	TGTGCCAGCAGCTTATTCCAGGATCCGAACACTGAAGCTTTCTTT
TRBV29-1	many	-	TRBJ2-5	CSVEGTARETQYF	TGCAGCGTTGAAGGGACCGCTCGGGAGACCCAGTACTTC
TRBV27	few	-	TRBJ1-1	CASSLSVGSHEAFF	TGTGCCAGCAGTTTATCGGTCGGCAGCCATGAAGCTTTCTTT
TRBV7-8	many	TRBD2	TRBJ2-5	CASSFRGLDQETQYF	TGTGCCAGCAGCTTTAGGGGACTAGACCAAGAGACCCAGTACTTC
TRBV28	many	TRBD2	TRBJ2-7	CASSGLAGGSAGFGGPYEQYF	TGTGCCAGCAGTGGACTAGCGGGAGGGTCGGCCGGTTTCGGAGGCCCCTACGAGCAGTACTTC
TRBV20-1	few	TRBD1	TRBJ1-1	CSASQGAAEAFF	TGCAGTGCTAGTCAGGGGGCCGCTGAAGCTTTCTTT
TRBV7-6	many	-	TRBJ2-7	CASSLTKWAHEQYF	TGTGCCAGCAGCTTAACGAAATGGGCCCACGAGCAGTACTTC
TRBV3-1	many	-	TRBJ2-7	CAIRSGSEQYF	TGTGCCATCCGGTCTGGTAGCGAGCAGTACTTC
TRBV4-3	-	-	TRBJ2-7	CASSQDWIGQNYEQYF	TGCGCCAGCAGCCAAGATTGGATAGGCCAAAACTACGAGCAGTACTTC
TRBV2	-	-	TRBJ2-5	CASTQGGPETQYF	TGTGCCAGCACCCAAGGGGGTCCAGAGACCCAGTACTTC
TRBV2	-	TRBD1	TRBJ1-4	CASRAGGLNEKLFF	TGTGCCAGCAGGGCAGGGGGACTTAATGAAAAACTGTTTTTT
TRBV9	few	-	TRBJ1-3	CASSVGLERNTIYF	TGTGCCAGCAGCGTAGGCCTCGAGAGGAACACCATATATTTT
TRBV2	many	-	TRBJ1-2	CASSEGQNYGYTF	TGTGCCAGCAGTGAGGGCCAGAACTATGGCTACACCTTC
TRBV2	many	-	TRBJ1-6	CASRGDNSPLHF	TGTGCTAGTAGGGGAGACAATTCACCCCTCCACTTT
TRBV6-2/TRBV6-3	many	-	TRBJ1-5	CASNTPTRAQHF	TGTGCCAGTAATACGCCTACTCGGGCCCAGCATTTT
TRBV7-9	many	TRBD1	TRBJ1-1	CASSPQGANTEAFF	TGTGCCAGCAGCCCACAGGGGGCAAACACTGAAGCTTTCTTT
TRBV5-6	-	-	TRBJ2-7	CASRPGLRGSYEQYF	TGTGCCAGCAGGCCGGGACTCAGGGGCTCCTACGAGCAGTACTTC
TRBV6-1	many	-	TRBJ2-5	CASRSQRTYQETQYF	TGTGCCAGCAGATCGCAGCGGACGTACCAAGAGACCCAGTACTTC
TRBV11-2	many	-	TRBJ2-7	CASSALQGAGYEQYF	TGTGCCAGCAGCGCGCTCCAAGGGGCGGGCTACGAGCAGTACTTC
TRBV4-3	few	-	TRBJ2-4	CASSPALRNIQYF	TGCGCCAGCAGCCCAGCCCTCAGGAACATTCAGTACTTC
TRBV3-1	many	-	TRBJ1-3	CASSQGNTIYF	TGTGCCAGCAGCCAAGGAAACACCATATATTTT
TRBV6-1	many	-	TRBJ2-7	CATQSVQDEQYF	TGTGCCACTCAATCCGTTCAGGACGAGCAGTACTTC
TRBV6-2/TRBV6-3	many	-	TRBJ2-1	CASTSPSTDVANEQFF	TGTGCCAGCACTAGCCCCTCAACCGATGTGGCCAATGAGCAGTTCTTC
TRBV20-1	-	-	TRBJ2-4	CSAFPTAGQKQVDKNIQYF	TGCAGTGCCTTCCCTACGGCAGGACAGAAACAAGTAGACAAAAACATTCAGTACTTC
TRBV20-1	many	TRBD1	TRBJ1-1	CSADGQETNTEAFF	TGCAGTGCCGATGGACAGGAGACGAACACTGAAGCTTTCTTT
TRBV27	many	TRBD2	TRBJ2-1	CASRDSGRGFEQFF	TGTGCCAGCAGGGATAGCGGGAGAGGGTTCGAGCAGTTCTTC
TRBV19	few	-	TRBJ2-2	CASSRGSTGELFF	TGTGCCAGTAGCCGGGGTAGCACCGGGGAGCTGTTTTTT